The clone carrying this TCR beta chain turned up a few times. Its specificity is unknown. This record belongs to a study of beta chain features in type 1 diabetes. Germline V gene sequence: CDR1 MDHEN, CDR2 SYDVKM. The CDR3 has 16 amino acids. Deletions cut 1 base from V and 1 base from J, with 11 bases between. Study conclusions and caveats: In these data, an HLA type influence on TCRB rearrangement remained unresolved.

The whole isolated RNA underwent reverse transcription, so sequencing captured expressed TCRB transcripts. Here immunoSEQ multiplex PCR was the method, and the copy in TCRdb shows in-frame clones only, minus some. The data contain about 400,000 clones, 10% to 15% of them singletons. Sequencing was done on a sample of naive CD4+ T cells from blood. This chain uses TRBV28 with TRBJ2-1; D not resolved. This receptor was identified in a man aged 18 to 29 in good health. DNA of the CDR3: TGTGCCAGCAGTTTATCCTACCCCCGATCCTACAATGAGCAGTTCTTC. It specifies CASSLSYPRSYNEQFF.